The next 28 T cell receptor beta chains were all read from a single sample in a study of identical twins. TCRdb re-called the 5' RACE reads with MiXCR, one entry per CDR3 protein. The sample consists of about 890,000 distinct CDR3 sequences, 10% to 15% of them appearing once. Separately, the same data were catalogued under a study of yellow fever vaccine responses in identical twins.

The material sequenced was PBMCs. The source is a woman aged 18-35 years in good health.

V gene TRBV3-1 combines with J gene TRBJ2-7; 7 nucleotides agree with TRBD2. The CDR3 is made up of 18 amino acids. Germline V gene lookup returns CDR1 LGHDT and CDR2 YNNKEL (reference sequence). V shed 1 base and J 2 bases; nucleotides not matched to a gene: 14. Here the CDR3 DNA reads TGTGCCAGCAGCCAAGTGTGGGTAGGAAGCGGGAATGCCTACGAGCAGTACTTC. Its protein is CASSQVWVGSGNAYEQYF.

J is TRBJ2-2 and V is TRBV5-6; 8 bases align to TRBD1. V gave up 5 bases and J gave up 7 bases; unmatched junction bases: 10. Germline CDR1 is SGHDT and CDR2 is YYEEEE. The CDR3 spans 15 residues. The CDR3 protein is CASSSWDRLYGELFF. As DNA, the CDR3 is TGTGCCAGCAGTTCCTGGGACAGGTTGTACGGGGAGCTGTTTTTT.

This clonotype showed up just a few times. The chain employs TRBV5-1 and TRBJ2-2; a possible D gene is TRBD1 (6 bases). The CDR3 runs to 16 residues. The ends were cut back, 0 bases at V and 0 bases at J, with 9 bases in the middle. Germline values: CDR1 SGHRS, CDR2 YFSETQ. The CDR3 nucleotides read TGCGCCAGCAGCTTGGGGGACACCTCGAACACCGGGGAGCTGTTTTTT. This encodes CASSLGDTSNTGELFF.

This clonotype turned up a few times. The chain couples TRBV20-1 to TRBJ2-7; 7 nucleotides align to TRBD2. The CDR3 is 13 amino acids. Trimming cost V 3 bases and J 0 bases; bases outside gene matches: 2. Germline CDR1 DFQATT, CDR2 SNEGSKA (reference sequence). CDR3 nucleotides: TGCAGTGCTAGGGGGGGGTACTCCTACGAGCAGTACTTC. Translation gives CSARGGYSYEQYF.

This chain links TRBV28 with TRBJ2-1, with D perhaps TRBD1 or TRBD2 (5 bases each). The CDR3 extends over 17 amino acids. The V end was cut by 2 bases, the J end by 0 bases, with 14 bases between. CDR1 and CDR2 (germline): MDHEN, SYDVKM. In DNA form, the CDR3 reads TGTGCCAGCAGTTTAACCCAGGGCCGGGGCTCCTACAATGAGCAGTTCTTC. It encodes CASSLTQGRGSYNEQFF.

At least ten counts were recorded for this clonotype. J is TRBJ1-3 and V is TRBV20-1; TRBD1 might be the D (5 bases). The CDR3 loop spans 15 amino acids. Germline CDR1 is DFQATT and CDR2 is SNEGSKA (reference sequence). V lost 3 bases and J lost 0, with 12 bases in between. The CDR3 spells CSASPQDYSGNTIYF. CDR3 DNA sequence: TGCAGTGCTAGTCCACAGGACTACTCTGGAAACACCATATATTTT.

This clonotype was seen many times. The chain uses TRBV12-3 or TRBV12-4 and TRBJ2-5; TRBD1 matches at 7 bases. CDR3 length: 16 amino acids. V trimming: 0 bases; J trimming: 4 bases; junction bases outside the gene matches: 8. For the CDR3, the DNA is TGTGCCAGCAGTTTAGCCCCCAGACAGGGTTCAGAGACCCAGTACTTC. Translated: CASSLAPRQGSETQYF.

At least ten counts were recorded for this clonotype. The chain carries TRBV12-3 or TRBV12-4 and TRBJ1-4, with D unresolved. V was trimmed by 7 bases and J by 5 bases, leaving 11 bases between them. The CDR3 consists of 13 residues. In nucleotides, the CDR3 is TGTGCCAGCAAGGGCAGCTCAAATGAAAAACTGTTTTTT. Its protein is CASKGSSNEKLFF.

This clonotype has more than one count but fewer than ten. V gene TRBV7-9 combines with J gene TRBJ2-7, with 10 bases matching TRBD1. This CDR3 spans 14 amino acids. V dropped 4 bases and J dropped 7; count of bases not matched to a gene: 7. Germline-derived CDR1 and CDR2 are SEHNR and FQNEAQ (reference sequence). The CDR3 sequence is CASSSGTGVEEQYF. The CDR3 nucleotides read TGTGCCAGCAGCTCCGGGACAGGGGTAGAAGAGCAGTACTTC. Together with reference TRBV7-9 and TRBJ2-7, the CDR3 gives the full variable domain: DTGVSQNPRHKITKRGQNVTFRCDPISEHNRLYWYRQTLGQGPEFLTYFQNEAQLEKSRLLSDRFSAERPKGSFSTLEIQRTEQGDSAMYLCASSSGTGVEEQYFGPGTRLTVT.

Only a few counts were recorded for this clonotype. V usage is TRBV20-1 and J usage is TRBJ2-2; the match to TRBD2 covers 14 bases. The CDR3 sequence is 16 residues long. Germline CDR1 DFQATT, CDR2 SNEGSKA (reference sequence). With V trimmed by 5 bases and J by 2 bases, 4 bases remained unmatched. CDR3 sequence: CSAFGLAGGNTGELFF. The CDR3 bases are TGCAGTGCTTTTGGACTAGCGGGGGGTAACACCGGGGAGCTGTTTTTT.

Only a few counts were recorded for this clonotype. The chain joins TRBV6-2 or TRBV6-3 to TRBJ1-2; D is unresolved. The V end was cut by 7 bases, the J end by 8 bases, with 17 bases between. The germline CDR1 and CDR2 sequences are MNHEY and SVGEGT. The CDR3 spans 13 residues. The CDR3 loop reads CASTSSGPGGYTF. The CDR3 DNA reads TGTGCCAGCACCTCGTCAGGCCCGGGAGGCTACACCTTC.

The V call is TRBV5-5, the J call TRBJ2-1; D perhaps matches TRBD2 (6 bases). The germline CDR1 and CDR2 sequences are SGHKS and YYEKEE (reference sequence). CDR3 length equals 16 residues. Trimming removed 4 bases at V and 0 bases at J, with 14 bases between. The CDR3: CASSGGLISSYNEQFF. CDR3 nucleotides: TGTGCCAGCAGCGGGGGACTCATAAGCTCCTACAATGAGCAGTTCTTC.

This clonotype was picked up one time. The rearrangement joins TRBV5-1 to TRBJ2-7; D possibly corresponds to TRBD2 (6 bases). CDR1 is SGHRS and CDR2 is YFSETQ in the germline V gene. V lost 0 bases and J lost 2, with 15 bases in between. CDR3 size: 16 residues. The chain's CDR3 is CASSLGSGREAYEQYF. The CDR3 DNA follows: TGCGCCAGCAGCTTGGGGTCGGGCAGGGAGGCCTACGAGCAGTACTTC. Full variable domain (outside the CDR3, taken from reference TRBV5-1 and TRBJ2-7): KAGVTQTPRYLIKTRGQQVTLSCSPISGHRSVSWYQQTPGQGLQFLFEYFSETQRNKGNFPGRFSGRQFSNSRSEMNVSTLELGDSALYLCASSLGSGREAYEQYFGPGTRLTVT.

At least ten counts were recorded for this clonotype. The chain combines TRBV24-1 with TRBJ2-3; D assignment may be TRBD1 or TRBD2 (5 bases each). This CDR3 is built from 15 residues. Trimming shortened V by 5 bases and J by 2 bases, and 13 bases separated the two germline ends. Germline V gene data show CDR1 as KGHDR and CDR2 as SFDVKD. The CDR3 loop is CATSGGTGSTDTQYF. The CDR3 coding sequence is TGTGCCACCAGTGGAGGGACGGGGTCCACAGATACGCAGTATTTT.

This clonotype was counted many times. The chain is built from TRBV6-5 and TRBJ1-1; maybe TRBD1 (5 bases). Trimming removed 2 bases at V and 3 bases at J, with 10 bases between. Germline V gene data show CDR1 as MNHEY and CDR2 as SVGAGI. The CDR3 has 14 residues. CDR3 coding DNA: TGTGCCAGCAGTTACGGGGCTAGAGACACTGAAGCTTTCTTT. Translation gives CASSYGARDTEAFF.

The genes are TRBV3-1 and TRBJ2-1; 13 nucleotides align to TRBD2. Germline-derived CDR1 and CDR2 are LGHDT and YNNKEL (reference sequence). V shed 2 bases, J shed 9 bases, and the junction held 7 bases outside the gene matches. CDR3 length: 16 residues. The CDR3 here is CASSQLGLAGVTEQFF. CDR3 DNA: TGTGCCAGCAGCCAACTCGGACTAGCGGGAGTCACTGAGCAGTTCTTC.

This clonotype was found many times. The V gene is TRBV2, the J gene TRBJ2-2; 12 nucleotides agree with TRBD2. Germline-derived CDR1 and CDR2 are SNHLY and FYNNEI. CDR3 length equals 16 residues. J lost 4 bases, V lost 5 bases, and 5 bases had no gene match. Written as DNA, the CDR3 is TGTGCCAGCAGTCAACTAGCGGGAGGTTCCACCGGGGAGCTGTTTTTT. Translation gives CASSQLAGGSTGELFF.

This clonotype showed up many times. The DNA for the CDR3 is TGCGCCAGCAGCTTTGGGACTAGCGGGGCGAACACCGGGGAGCTGTTTTTT. Protein product: CASSFGTSGANTGELFF. The rearrangement links TRBV5-1 to TRBJ2-2; TRBD2 aligns across 13 bases. Looked up from germline, CDR1 is SGHRS and CDR2 is YFSETQ. Trimming removed 2 bases from V and 0 bases from J; junction bases left unmatched: 1. The CDR3 length is 17 residues.

This clonotype was seen a handful of times. The V gene is TRBV11-3, the J gene TRBJ1-6; D remains ambiguous. Trimming left V 5 bases short and J 13 bases short, with 12 bases between. Looked up from germline, CDR1 is SGHNT and CDR2 is YENEEA. This CDR3 has 12 amino acids. CDR3 protein: CASSKGTGPLHF. The CDR3 bases are TGTGCCAGCAGCAAGGGCACGGGGCCCCTCCACTTT.

This chain uses TRBV27 with TRBJ2-7; maybe TRBD2 (5 bases). The V end was cut by 6 bases, the J end by 6 bases, with 9 bases between. The CDR3 is 11 residues long. From germline, CDR1 is MNHEY and CDR2 SMNVEV (reference sequence). The CDR3, as DNA: TGTGCCAGCAGCACACTAGGCGAGCAGTACTTC. It is translated as CASSTLGEQYF.

This clonotype was recorded at least ten times. The rearrangement uses TRBV12-3 or TRBV12-4 and TRBJ1-6; no clear D. V gave up 7 bases and J gave up 7 bases, with 17 bases separating them. CDR3 length: 15 amino acids. Here the CDR3 reads CASTLEGGGNSPLHF. CDR3 sequence (DNA): TGTGCCAGCACCTTGGAGGGAGGCGGGAATTCACCCCTCCACTTT.

This clonotype was observed many times. V usage is TRBV5-5 and J usage is TRBJ2-3; maybe TRBD1 (6 bases). The CDR3 covers 13 residues. V was cut by 0 bases and J by 4 bases, with 6 bases left in between. Germline lookup yields CDR1 SGHKS and CDR2 YYEKEE (reference sequence). The CDR3 sequence: CASSLDRADTQYF. DNA of the CDR3: TGTGCCAGCAGCTTGGACAGGGCAGATACGCAGTATTTT.

There are many counts of this clonotype. This chain links TRBV10-3 with TRBJ1-5, with 7 nucleotides matching TRBD1. This CDR3 has 14 residues. After removal of 5 bases from V and 4 bases from J, the junction contained 5 bases not matched to a gene. Germline CDR1 ENHRY, CDR2 SYGVKD. The DNA for the CDR3 is TGTGCCATCAGTACCGGGACAGTGAATCAGCCCCAGCATTTT. This gives the protein CAISTGTVNQPQHF.

V usage is TRBV12-3 or TRBV12-4 and J usage is TRBJ2-2; 11 bases fit TRBD2. The CDR3 is 19 residues long. This CDR3 reads CTISSRPLFSGGDTGELFF. CDR3 DNA: TGTACCATCAGTTCCAGACCACTTTTTAGCGGGGGGGACACCGGGGAGCTGTTTTTT.

The J gene is TRBJ2-3, the V gene TRBV28, with 11 nucleotides matching TRBD2. CDR1 is MDHEN and CDR2 is SYDVKM in the germline V gene. The CDR3 is made up of 20 amino acids. The trim removed 7 bases at V and 3 bases at J, leaving 21 bases unmatched. The CDR3 is CASKRGDGLAGGGRTDTQYF. CDR3 DNA: TGTGCCAGCAAGCGAGGGGACGGTCTAGCGGGAGGAGGAAGAACAGATACGCAGTATTTT.

This clonotype was observed a handful of times. This rearrangement joins TRBV20-1 to TRBJ2-7; 9 nucleotides align to TRBD2. This CDR3 spans 12 amino acids. V gave up 3 bases and J gave up 5 bases; unmatched junction bases: 2. Germline values: CDR1 DFQATT, CDR2 SNEGSKA (reference sequence). The CDR3 reads CSARSGGHEQYF. As DNA, the CDR3 is TGCAGTGCTAGGAGCGGGGGGCACGAGCAGTACTTC.

This clonotype was picked up many times. CDR3 in DNA: TGCAGTGCTAGAGTCATAACCGGGAACCAAGAGACCCAGTACTTC. This codes for CSARVITGNQETQYF. The chain joins TRBV20-1 to TRBJ2-5; D is perhaps TRBD2 (5 bases). Trimming took 1 base from V and 0 from J, leaving 12 bases between them. Germline lookup yields CDR1 DFQATT and CDR2 SNEGSKA (reference sequence). The CDR3 loop spans 15 amino acids.

This clonotype was picked up many times. The chain recombines TRBV3-1 with TRBJ2-1, with 8 bases that match TRBD2. This CDR3 has 15 amino acids. CDR1 and CDR2 (germline): LGHDT, YNNKEL (reference sequence). Trimming at V came to 2 bases and at J to 6 bases, leaving 6 bases not matched to a gene. CDR3 in amino acids: CASSQLGGDSNEQFF. DNA of the CDR3: TGTGCCAGCAGCCAACTCGGGGGGGACTCCAATGAGCAGTTCTTC.